This paragraph reports one TCR beta chain. Sequenced by immunoSEQ multiplex PCR; TCRdb stores in-frame clones only, minus some. The sample comprises 250,000 to 350,000 clones, roughly 88% of which are singletons, and 2.9% rests with the top ten. This sample is part of a study of blood T cell repertoires in COVID-19. Study information: Italy, Spain and the United States were the sources of the convalescent and acute COVID-19 samples.

Trimming removed 3 bases from V and 6 bases from J; junction bases left unmatched: 3. Germline V gene lookup returns CDR1 SGDLS and CDR2 YYNGEE. CDR3 length: 13 residues. This TCR derives from a woman aged 25 to 39 with COVID-19, enrolled during active disease. Sequencing was done on a sample of peripheral blood. V is TRBV9 and J is TRBJ1-1; 9 positions match TRBD1. CDR3: CASSAGDRAEAFF. As DNA, the CDR3 is TGTGCCAGCAGCGCAGGGGACAGGGCTGAAGCTTTCTTT.